A single sample gave rise to the 24 T cell receptor beta chains below, sequenced in a study of blood T cell repertoires in COVID-19. The protocol was immunoSEQ multiplex PCR, while the TCRdb copy is restricted to in-frame clones and leaves out a portion. The data contain 250,000 or so clones, nearly 90% of them singletons. The sample taken for sequencing was peripheral blood. The receptors derive from a man in his late teens or twenties with active or convalescent COVID-19.

The chain couples TRBV9 to TRBJ2-5; 7 positions match TRBD1. Germline V CDR1 and CDR2: SGDLS, YYNGEE. The CDR3 has 15 amino acids. With 0 bases clipped from V and 4 bases from J, the junction kept 6 bases outside the gene matches. The CDR3 bases are TGTGCCAGCAGCGTAGAGGGGACAGTAACAGAGACCCAGTACTTC. Translation gives CASSVEGTVTETQYF.

The chain has TRBV9 and TRBJ1-2, with D maybe TRBD1 (5 bases). The CDR3 is 14 amino acids. V gave up 0 bases and J gave up 6 bases, with 12 bases separating them. The germline V gene encodes CDR1 SGDLS and CDR2 YYNGEE. The CDR3 spells CASSVDGTVNGYTF. Written as DNA, the CDR3 is TGTGCCAGCAGCGTAGATGGGACTGTTAATGGCTACACCTTC. Drawing the rest from reference TRBV9 and TRBJ1-2, the complete variable domain is DSGVTQTPKHLITATGQRVTLRCSPRSGDLSVYWYQQSLDQGLQFLIQYYNGEERAKGNILERFSAQQFPDLHSELNLSSLELGDSALYFCASSVDGTVNGYTFGSGTRLTVV.

The chain carries TRBV11-2 and TRBJ2-7; a possible D gene is TRBD2 (5 bases). CDR1 is SGHAT, CDR2 FQNNGV, per germline. With 0 bases removed from V and 3 bases from J, the gap between germline ends came to 12 bases. The CDR3 runs to 15 residues. CDR3 nucleotide sequence: TGTGCCAGCAGCTTAGAGCCAGCGGCAATCTACGAGCAGTACTTC. It codes for CASSLEPAAIYEQYF.

V is TRBV27 and J is TRBJ2-2; 7 bases match TRBD2. J gave up 8 bases and V 4 bases, and 13 bases lay outside the gene matches. The CDR3 consists of 16 residues. CDR1 and CDR2 (germline): MNHEY, SMNVEV (reference sequence). The CDR3 loop reads CASSSLAATDPGELFF. CDR3 coding DNA: TGTGCCAGCAGTTCCCTAGCGGCTACTGATCCGGGGGAGCTGTTTTTT.

The rearrangement uses TRBV7-2 and TRBJ1-1; D possibly corresponds to TRBD1 (5 bases). Germline CDR1 SGHTA, CDR2 FQGNSA. The length of the CDR3 is 13 residues. Deletions cut 7 bases from V and 9 bases from J, with 18 bases between. The CDR3 loop is CASMIGGFGKAFF. The CDR3 nucleotides are TGTGCCAGCATGATCGGGGGTTTTGGGAAAGCTTTCTTT.

The V and J genes are TRBV29-1 and TRBJ2-1; 8 bases line up with TRBD1. The ends lost 6 bases at V and 5 bases at J; junction bases unmatched: 6. CDR3 length: 13 amino acids. Per the germline V gene, CDR1 is SQVTM and CDR2 is ANQGSEA. The DNA for the CDR3 is TGCAGCGTCGGACAGGGATGGGACAATGAGCAGTTCTTC. It yields the protein CSVGQGWDNEQFF.

The V call is TRBV10-1, the J call TRBJ2-7; maybe TRBD2 (6 bases). This CDR3 contains 15 residues. Germline CDR1 is WNHNN and CDR2 is SYGVQD (reference sequence). Between the trimmed V and J ends, which lost 8 bases and 2 bases, there was a span of 19 bases. The DNA for the CDR3 is TGCGCCAGCCGTATAATGGGACGGAGGGCCTACGAGCAGTACTTC. Translating gives CASRIMGRRAYEQYF.

The chain carries TRBV27 and TRBJ1-1, with a tentative D call TRBD1 (6 bases). The CDR3 runs 15 residues. Trimming took off 3 bases at V and 2 bases at J, with 13 bases between the two ends. In germline, CDR1 is MNHEY, CDR2 SMNVEV (reference sequence). Here the CDR3 reads CASSLNRAQNTEAFF. DNA for the CDR3: TGTGCCAGCAGTTTGAACAGGGCCCAAAACACTGAAGCTTTCTTT.

The chain employs TRBV19 and TRBJ1-4; D is undetermined. Germline V gene sequence: CDR1 LNHDA, CDR2 SQIVND (reference sequence). With 3 bases removed from V and 4 bases from J, the gap between germline ends came to 9 bases. This CDR3 is 14 amino acids long. The CDR3 reads CASSMWQFNEKLFF. CDR3 bases: TGTGCCAGTAGTATGTGGCAGTTTAATGAAAAACTGTTTTTT.

This chain connects TRBV10-2 to TRBJ2-7, with TRBD2 matching 9 bases. V trimming: 8 bases; J trimming: 2 bases; junction bases outside the gene matches: 7. The length of the CDR3 is 14 residues. Germline loops: CDR1 WSHSY, CDR2 SAAADI. CDR3 region: CASSPSGETYEQYF. The CDR3 DNA follows: TGCGCCAGCTCGCCTAGCGGGGAAACCTACGAGCAGTACTTC.

In this sample, this clone turned up a few times. Other DNA sequences in the same sample also yield this CDR3. The DNA for the CDR3 is TGTGCCAGCTCACCGGGCGGACAGAGCAATCAGCCCCAGCATTTT. Translation gives CASSPGGQSNQPQHF. The chain recombines TRBV18 with TRBJ1-5; weak D call: TRBD1 (6 bases). V was pared by 3 bases and J by 1 base, with 10 bases between. Germline values: CDR1 KGHSH, CDR2 LQKENI. The CDR3 is 15 residues long.

The CDR3 region has the DNA TGCACCAGCAGCCAAGATATAGTAGCGGAGGATTTCCAGCCCCAGCATTTT. Residues: CTSSQDIVAEDFQPQHF. The rearrangement links TRBV1 to TRBJ1-5. TRBV1 is a pseudogene segment. CDR3 length: 17 residues.

This clone was found a few times. This chain links TRBV5-1 with TRBJ2-1; D remains ambiguous. Trimming cost V 0 bases and J 4 bases, with 5 bases left between them. Germline values: CDR1 SGHRS, CDR2 YFSETQ. The CDR3 runs 13 residues. Written as DNA, the CDR3 is TGCGCCAGCAGCTTGGGCAGTTACAATGAGCAGTTCTTC. This gives the protein CASSLGSYNEQFF.

The rearrangement links TRBV7-2 to TRBJ2-7; TRBD2 matches 8 bases. V lost 5 bases, J lost 6 bases, and 15 bases stayed unmatched. Per germline, CDR1 SGHTA and CDR2 FQGNSA. CDR3 length: 16 residues. This CDR3 reads CASSPAQAGGPREQYF. The CDR3 nucleotides read TGTGCCAGCAGCCCCGCACAGGCGGGGGGTCCTCGCGAGCAGTACTTC.

The chain recombines TRBV4-3 with TRBJ1-2; 8 nucleotides align to TRBD1. V was pared by 0 bases and J by 4 bases, with 4 bases of the junction left unmatched. The CDR3 sequence is 15 residues long. Germline-derived CDR1 and CDR2 are LGHNA and YSLEER. Here the CDR3 reads CASSQDNRGTYGYTF. The CDR3, as DNA: TGCGCCAGCAGCCAAGATAACAGGGGGACCTATGGCTACACCTTC.

The gene calls are TRBV3-1 (or the pseudogene TRBV3-2) and TRBJ1-6; 9 bases fit TRBD1. Germline CDR1 LGHDT, CDR2 YNNKEL (reference sequence). Trimming cost V 4 bases and J 9 bases; bases outside gene matches: 4. CDR3 size: 14 residues. Written as DNA, the CDR3 is TGTGCCAGCAGCCCCCGACAGGGGGGTTCACCCCTCCACTTT. Its protein product is CASSPRQGGSPLHF.

The rearrangement joins TRBV27 to TRBJ2-5; 12 nucleotides agree with TRBD1. Unmatched junction bases numbered 6, after V lost 5 bases and J lost 2 bases. This CDR3 spans 16 amino acids. CDR1 and CDR2 (germline): MNHEY, SMNVEV (reference sequence). The CDR3 DNA reads TGTGCCAGCAGTCACGGGGACAGGGGGCGTCAAGAGACCCAGTACTTC. Its translation: CASSHGDRGRQETQYF.

CDR3 nucleotide sequence: TGTGCCAGCATCGCGGAAGTAGCCAAAAACATTCAGTACTTC. Amino acid sequence: CASIAEVAKNIQYF. The chain combines TRBV2 with TRBJ2-4; D is uncertain. With 7 bases removed from V and 0 bases from J, the gap between germline ends came to 10 bases. This CDR3 region has 14 residues. In germline, CDR1 is SNHLY, CDR2 FYNNEI.

V usage is TRBV7-9 and J usage is TRBJ1-2; D is uncertain. Germline V gene lookup returns CDR1 SEHNR and CDR2 FQNEAQ (reference sequence). Trimming left V 2 bases short and J 4 bases short, with 8 bases between. This CDR3 has 13 amino acids. The CDR3 nucleotides are TGTGCCAGCAGCTTACAAGAGGTCTATGGCTACACCTTC. Encoded protein: CASSLQEVYGYTF. The variable domain in full, completed from reference TRBV7-9 and TRBJ1-2, reads DTGVSQNPRHKITKRGQNVTFRCDPISEHNRLYWYRQTLGQGPEFLTYFQNEAQLEKSRLLSDRFSAERPKGSFSTLEIQRTEQGDSAMYLCASSLQEVYGYTFGSGTRLTVV.

To note about this clone: The sample contains more than one DNA sequence encoding this CDR3. This sequence joins TRBV15 and TRBJ1-3; TRBD1 agrees at 9 bases. CDR1 and CDR2 (germline): LNHNV, YYDKDF (reference sequence). Trimming cost V 3 bases and J 0 bases; bases outside gene matches: 3. The CDR3 length is 16 residues. The CDR3 DNA follows: TGTGCCACCAGCAGGGACAGGGGAGTCTCTGGAAACACCATATATTTT. Its translation is CATSRDRGVSGNTIYF.

With respect to this clone: The junction shows a germline mismatch at one end, possibly a read error. CDR3 residues: CASSPRPRRLGETQYF. CDR3 bases: TGTGCTAGCAGCCCCCGTCCCCGGAGACTTGGGGAGACCCAGTACTTC. The chain joins TRBV7-7 to TRBJ2-5; D remains unclear. The germline V gene has CDR1 SSHAT and CDR2 FNYEAQ (reference sequence). The CDR3 has 16 residues. The full variable domain, with the rest looked up from reference TRBV7-7 and TRBJ2-5, is GAGVSQSPRYKVTKRGQDVTLRCDPISSHATLYWYQQALGQGPEFLTYFNYEAQPDKSGLPSDRFSAERPEGSISTLTIQRTEQRDSAMYRCASSPRPRRLGETQYFGPGTRLLVL.

The chain carries TRBV29-1 and TRBJ2-4; D perhaps matches TRBD2 (6 bases). This CDR3 spans 12 amino acids. Trimming took 6 bases from V and 6 from J, leaving 12 bases between them. Germline V lookup: CDR1 SQVTM, CDR2 ANQGSEA. The DNA of the CDR3 is TGCAGCGTATGGGACTCCCGAAACATTCAGTACTTC. It encodes CSVWDSRNIQYF.

This clone was seen a single time. CDR3 DNA: TGTGCCAGCAGCAGTGTCTATGGCTACACCTTC. Protein sequence: CASSSVYGYTF. The chain is built from TRBV28 and TRBJ1-2; D not resolved. Germline CDR1 and CDR2: MDHEN and SYDVKM. Trimming took off 6 bases at V and 4 bases at J, with 6 bases between the two ends. The CDR3 runs to 11 residues.

The count of this clone is one. V is TRBV6-2 or TRBV6-3 and J is TRBJ2-7; 8 bases fit TRBD1. Per the germline V gene, CDR1 is MNHEY and CDR2 is SVGEGT. This CDR3 comprises 14 residues. V lost 2 bases to trimming and J lost 6 bases; unmatched junction nucleotides: 6. CDR3 in amino acids: CASSYDLTGVEQYF. The CDR3, as DNA: TGTGCCAGCAGTTACGATTTGACAGGGGTCGAGCAGTACTTC.